The 30 T cell receptor beta chains reported below all come from one sample, sequenced in a study of siplizumab effects on memory and regulatory T cells. Sequenced by immunoSEQ multiplex PCR; TCRdb stores in-frame clones only, minus some. Of around 100,000 clones in the sample, around 90% were seen once. Sequencing input: CD4+ T cells sorted from blood. The receptors derive from a human donor in good health.

The rearrangement uses TRBV29-1 and TRBJ1-2, with D possibly TRBD1 on 5 matching bases. The CDR3 loop spans 11 amino acids. The V and J ends lost 4 bases and 8 bases respectively, with 11 bases between them. From germline, CDR1 is SQVTM and CDR2 ANQGSEA. The CDR3 bases are TGCAGCGTTGCTGGGGGGTTGGGCTACACCTTC. Translating it yields CSVAGGLGYTF.

The V call is TRBV6-1, the J call TRBJ1-2, with a weak D call TRBD1 (5 bases). The CDR3 is 12 residues long. The germline CDR1 and CDR2 sequences are MNHNS and SASEGT. V was trimmed by 6 bases and J by 6 bases, leaving 11 bases between them. The CDR3 protein is CASSHRFDGYTF. The DNA of the CDR3 is TGTGCCAGCAGCCACAGGTTTGATGGCTACACCTTC.

The chain uses TRBV5-4 and TRBJ2-5; no clear D gene. Germline lookup yields CDR1 SGHNT and CDR2 YYREEE (reference sequence). Trimming left V 1 base short and J 5 bases short, with 12 bases between. CDR3 size: 14 residues. This chain's CDR3 is CASSLTSPTETQYF. The CDR3 DNA is TGTGCCAGCAGCTTGACCTCCCCGACGGAGACCCAGTACTTC.

Only one count was recorded for this clone. The chain joins TRBV25-1 to TRBJ2-1, with D unresolved. The germline V gene encodes CDR1 MGHDK and CDR2 SYGVNS. CDR3 length equals 16 residues. Between the trimmed V and J ends, which lost 10 bases and 1 base, there was a span of 20 bases. The CDR3 DNA reads TGTGCCACAAACCATTGCATCGGAAGTTCCTACAATGAGCAGTTCTTC. Amino acid sequence: CATNHCIGSSYNEQFF. The entire variable domain, with the rest obtained from reference TRBV25-1 and TRBJ2-1, is as follows: EADIYQTPRYLVIGTGKKITLECSQTMGHDKMYWYQQDPGMELHLIHYSYGVNSTEKGDLSSESTVSRIRTEHFPLTLESARPSHTSQYLCATNHCIGSSYNEQFFGPGTRLTVL.

This chain connects TRBV5-1 to TRBJ2-5; D is possibly TRBD1 (6 bases). The V gene lost 1 base and the J gene lost 1 base, with 8 bases spanning the gap. The germline CDR1 and CDR2 sequences are SGHRS and YFSETQ. CDR3 size: 14 residues. The CDR3 nucleotides are TGCGCCAGCAGCTTGCAGGGGCTCCAAGAGACCCAGTACTTC. It codes for CASSLQGLQETQYF.

The V call is TRBV10-3, the J call TRBJ2-3, with D perhaps matching TRBD1 (6 bases). This CDR3 has 13 residues. The ends were cut back, 5 bases at V and 5 bases at J, with 11 bases in the middle. Per the germline V gene, CDR1 is ENHRY and CDR2 is SYGVKD. The CDR3 protein is CAISTGLEDTQYF. The CDR3 nucleotides are TGTGCCATCAGTACAGGGTTGGAAGATACGCAGTATTTT.

The table lists this clone with a count of one. The chain uses TRBV2 and TRBJ2-5; 9 bases line up with TRBD2. This CDR3 contains 14 residues. V shed 6 bases and J 5 bases; nucleotides not matched to a gene: 7. Germline CDR1 and CDR2: SNHLY and FYNNEI. The CDR3 protein is CASRTGTSSETQYF. The CDR3 DNA follows: TGTGCCAGCAGAACTGGGACTAGCAGTGAGACCCAGTACTTC.

The rearrangement joins TRBV7-7 to TRBJ2-5; TRBD2 matches at 10 bases. The ends lost 6 bases at V and 5 bases at J; junction bases unmatched: 9. The V gene's germline CDR1 is SSHAT and CDR2 FNYEAQ (reference sequence). This CDR3 is built from 15 residues. CDR3 in amino acids: CASSSSGGASETQYF. CDR3 sequence (DNA): TGTGCCAGCAGTTCAAGCGGGGGGGCCTCTGAGACCCAGTACTTC.

This clone was detected once. The chain combines TRBV6-1 with TRBJ2-2; possibly TRBD2 for D (7 bases). The V gene lost 6 bases and the J gene lost 2 bases, with 13 bases spanning the gap. The CDR3 totals 15 residues. Germline V lookup: CDR1 MNHNS, CDR2 SASEGT. CDR3 loop: CASSPGGGNTGELFF. For the CDR3, the DNA is TGTGCCAGCAGCCCTGGCGGGGGCAACACCGGGGAGCTGTTTTTT.

The chain links TRBV5-4 to TRBJ2-3; D perhaps matches TRBD1 (5 bases). Germline values: CDR1 SGHNT, CDR2 YYREEE (reference sequence). Trimming took 4 bases from V and 2 from J, leaving 26 bases between them. This CDR3 has 19 amino acids. DNA of the CDR3: TGTGCCAGCAGCGTTTCCAGGGTCTTAAGAACACAATTCACAGATACGCAGTATTTT. Translating gives CASSVSRVLRTQFTDTQYF.

The V and J genes are TRBV15 and TRBJ1-1; no definite D call. V was shortened by 5 bases and J by 0 bases, with 10 bases between the two germline ends. The CDR3 has 14 residues. Germline-derived CDR1 and CDR2 are LNHNV and YYDKDF (reference sequence). CDR3 loop: CATSRGDMNTEAFF. The CDR3 DNA reads TGTGCCACCAGCCGGGGAGATATGAACACTGAAGCTTTCTTT.

The chain has TRBV7-3 and TRBJ2-3; 9 bases are a match to TRBD2. The CDR3 extends over 16 amino acids. The V gene end was trimmed by 4 bases and the J gene end by 4 bases; junction bases not matched to a gene: 9. Germline CDR1 and CDR2: SGHTA and FQGTGA. CDR3 DNA: TGTGCCAGCAGCTCCTTGAGAGCGGGGGGTCCAGATACGCAGTATTTT. It encodes CASSSLRAGGPDTQYF. The full variable domain, in which reference TRBV7-3 and TRBJ2-3 provide the parts outside the CDR3, is GAGVSQTPSNKVTEKGKYVELRCDPISGHTALYWYRQSLGQGPEFLIYFQGTGAADDSGLPNDRFFAVRPEGSVSTLKIQRTERGDSAVYLCASSSLRAGGPDTQYFGPGTRLTVL.

The chain has TRBV7-2 and TRBJ1-1, with D maybe TRBD1 (5 bases). V was shortened by 2 bases and J by 11 bases, with 12 bases between the two germline ends. The CDR3 totals 12 residues. Germline V gene sequence: CDR1 SGHTA, CDR2 FQGNSA. The CDR3 DNA reads TGTGCCAGCAGCTTATCCAGGGATGTGGCTTTCTTT. Its protein product is CASSLSRDVAFF. The whole variable domain, remainder taken from reference TRBV7-2 and TRBJ1-1, is GAGVSQSPSNKVTEKGKDVELRCDPISGHTALYWYRQSLGQGLEFLIYFQGNSAPDKSGLPSDRFSAERTGGSVSTLTIQRTQQEDSAVYLCASSLSRDVAFFGQGTRLTVV.

This clone has just one count. This chain connects TRBV2 to TRBJ2-2; 7 bases map to TRBD2. Germline CDR1 reads SNHLY; CDR2 reads FYNNEI. The CDR3 contains 15 residues. With 8 bases clipped from V and 2 bases from J, the junction kept 8 bases outside the gene matches. The CDR3 spells CASLSRGGNTGELFF. CDR3 DNA sequence: TGTGCCAGCCTCTCTCGCGGGGGAAACACCGGGGAGCTGTTTTTT.

The table lists this clone with a count of one. The chain's CDR3 is CASSYDGGAYEQYF. For the CDR3, the DNA is TGTGCCAGCAGTTATGACGGGGGGGCTTACGAGCAGTACTTC. This chain uses TRBV6-6 with TRBJ2-7, with TRBD2 matching 8 bases. CDR3 length: 14 amino acids. Germline-derived CDR1 and CDR2 are MNHNY and SVGAGI (reference sequence). The trim removed 3 bases at V and 4 bases at J, leaving 5 bases unmatched.

This chain uses TRBV9 with TRBJ2-6; no clear D gene. Trimming removed 2 bases at V and 0 bases at J, with 9 bases between. Germline V gene sequence: CDR1 SGDLS, CDR2 YYNGEE. This CDR3 spans 16 amino acids. This CDR3 reads CASSVPAASGANVLTF. CDR3 nucleotide sequence: TGTGCCAGCAGCGTCCCGGCAGCCTCTGGGGCCAACGTCCTGACTTTC.

The V gene is TRBV15, the J gene TRBJ2-1; D not certain. Germline V CDR1 and CDR2: LNHNV, YYDKDF (reference sequence). V lost 0 bases and J lost 0, with 6 bases in between. This CDR3 has 15 amino acids. This chain's CDR3 is CATSRDRASYNEQFF. CDR3 DNA sequence: TGTGCCACCAGCAGAGATAGGGCCTCCTACAATGAGCAGTTCTTC.

V is TRBV29-1 and J is TRBJ2-7; 12 nucleotides align to TRBD1. V lost 1 base and J lost 4; bases outside the gene matches: 5. CDR3 length equals 15 residues. The germline V gene has CDR1 SQVTM and CDR2 ANQGSEA. The CDR3 region is CSVEVGDRGLYEQYF. CDR3 DNA sequence: TGCAGCGTTGAAGTGGGGGACAGGGGGCTGTACGAGCAGTACTTC.

The chain couples TRBV11-2 to TRBJ2-7; D is ambiguous. The germline V and J ends were trimmed by 0 bases and 4 bases, with 7 bases remaining between them. The germline gives CDR1 SGHAT, CDR2 FQNNGV. This CDR3 comprises 13 residues. CDR3 residues: CASSLDDGYEQYF. The CDR3 region has the DNA TGTGCCAGCAGCTTAGACGACGGGTACGAGCAGTACTTC. The variable domain in full, with the rest retrieved from reference TRBV11-2 and TRBJ2-7, is EAGVAQSPRYKIIEKRQSVAFWCNPISGHATLYWYQQILGQGPKLLIQFQNNGVVDDSQLPKDRFSAERLKGVDSTLKIQPAKLEDSAVYLCASSLDDGYEQYFGPGTRLTVT.

The chain links TRBV15 to TRBJ2-4, with unresolved D. Germline V gene sequence: CDR1 LNHNV, CDR2 YYDKDF (reference sequence). The CDR3 covers 17 residues. V dropped 4 bases and J dropped 0 bases, with 16 bases sitting between them. The CDR3 is CATSTPPRVLAKNIQYF. The CDR3 nucleotides are TGTGCCACCAGCACCCCTCCCAGAGTTCTAGCCAAAAACATTCAGTACTTC.

Comment on this clone: The junction departs from the called germline gene at one end, perhaps through a read error. The chain employs TRBV5-6 and TRBJ2-7; TRBD1 matches at 9 bases. Germline assignment: CDR1 SGHDT and CDR2 YYEEEE. The length of the CDR3 is 15 residues. The CDR3 DNA is TGTGCCGGCAGCCGGAGACAGGGGGTTTTCTACGAGCAGTACTTC. Protein product: CAGSRRQGVFYEQYF.

The chain uses TRBV5-5 and TRBJ2-1; D is ambiguous. Between the trimmed V and J ends, which lost 3 bases and 10 bases, there was a span of 11 bases. Germline CDR1 is SGHKS and CDR2 is YYEKEE (reference sequence). This CDR3 is 12 amino acids long. CDR3 region: CASSSNYHEQFF. CDR3 nucleotide sequence: TGTGCCAGCAGCTCAAACTACCACGAGCAGTTCTTC.

The chain joins TRBV15 to TRBJ2-1; D remains unclear. The CDR3 has 13 amino acids. Germline CDR1 reads LNHNV; CDR2 reads YYDKDF (reference sequence). V lost 3 bases and J 2 bases, leaving 5 bases between the germline ends. CDR3 protein: CATSRGTYNEQFF. DNA for the CDR3: TGTGCCACCAGCAGGGGCACCTACAATGAGCAGTTCTTC.

The rearrangement links TRBV18 to TRBJ2-3; TRBD1 or TRBD2 may be the D gene (6 bases each). Trimming left V 6 bases short and J 5 bases short, with 12 bases between. The CDR3 is made up of 13 amino acids. The germline V gene has CDR1 KGHSH and CDR2 LQKENI. For the CDR3, the DNA is TGTGCCAGCTCGAGGGGGGCGGAAGATACGCAGTATTTT. Translation: CASSRGAEDTQYF.

This clone occurred once. The gene calls are TRBV5-1 and TRBJ1-2, with D perhaps TRBD1 (5 bases). Between the trimmed V and J ends, which lost 4 bases and 4 bases, there was a span of 14 bases. Germline V lookup: CDR1 SGHRS, CDR2 YFSETQ. This CDR3 has 14 residues. CDR3 DNA: TGCGCCAGCAGCGTAGGGGTGGATAGCTATGGCTACACCTTC. Protein product: CASSVGVDSYGYTF.

The gene calls are TRBV7-2 and TRBJ2-7; TRBD2 matches at 11 bases. The junction had 5 bases not matched to a gene; V was cut back by 4 bases and J by 3 bases. Per germline, CDR1 SGHTA and CDR2 FQGNSA. The CDR3 is 15 residues long. The CDR3 sequence is CASSYGGTSGYEQYF. As DNA, the CDR3 is TGTGCCAGCAGCTATGGGGGGACTAGCGGCTACGAGCAGTACTTC. The full variable domain, in which reference TRBV7-2 and TRBJ2-7 provide the parts outside the CDR3, is GAGVSQSPSNKVTEKGKDVELRCDPISGHTALYWYRQSLGQGLEFLIYFQGNSAPDKSGLPSDRFSAERTGGSVSTLTIQRTQQEDSAVYLCASSYGGTSGYEQYFGPGTRLTVT.

The chain joins TRBV7-2 to TRBJ1-1, with 10 positions matching TRBD1. Germline V lookup: CDR1 SGHTA, CDR2 FQGNSA. V lost 8 bases and J lost 5; bases outside the gene matches: 5. The length of the CDR3 is 13 residues. CDR3 amino acids: CASGTGQGTEAFF. CDR3 in DNA: TGTGCCAGCGGAACGGGACAGGGGACTGAAGCTTTCTTT.

The rearrangement uses TRBV21-1 and TRBJ2-1; TRBD2 was called by the table and not checked on the DNA. TRBV21-1 is a listed pseudogene. The CDR3 covers 16 residues. The CDR3 nucleotides are TGTGCCAGCGGGAGACTAGCGGGGGACCTCCACAATGAGCAGTTCTTC. This gives the protein CASGRLAGDLHNEQFF.

V usage is TRBV7-2 and J usage is TRBJ1-2; D remains ambiguous. CDR3 size: 13 residues. CDR1 and CDR2 (germline): SGHTA, FQGNSA. V lost 7 bases and J 4 bases, leaving 13 bases between the germline ends. The CDR3 is CASTRHGPYGYTF. The CDR3 nucleotides read TGTGCCAGCACCCGGCACGGGCCCTATGGCTACACCTTC.

The gene calls are TRBV5-5 and TRBJ1-6, with D unclear. CDR3 length: 14 amino acids. Deletions cut 4 bases from V and 7 bases from J, with 12 bases between. Germline lookup yields CDR1 SGHKS and CDR2 YYEKEE (reference sequence). DNA for the CDR3: TGTGCCAGCAGCGGTGATGCCGGGAATTCACCCCTCCACTTT. Protein product: CASSGDAGNSPLHF. The full variable domain, rest sourced from reference TRBV5-5 and TRBJ1-6, is DAGVTQSPTHLIKTRGQQVTLRCSPISGHKSVSWYQQVLGQGPQFIFQYYEKEERGRGNFPDRFSARQFPNYSSELNVNALLLGDSALYLCASSGDAGNSPLHFGNGTRLTVT.